This TCR beta chain was recorded in a study of shared clonotypes between healthy human individuals. With 5 bases removed from V and 5 bases from J, the gap between germline ends came to 7 bases. The CDR3 runs to 12 residues. CDR1 is SGHTA and CDR2 is FQGNSA in the germline V gene. TCRdb's copy holds only in-frame clones and misses some; the assay was immunoSEQ multiplex PCR. The sample has 450,000 to 600,000 clones, 70% to 80% seen once; the top ten hold around 12%. Sequencing input: PBMCs. The chain combines TRBV7-2 with TRBJ2-1; D is unresolved. This TCR was recovered from a middle-aged woman in good health. Some clones in this sample may be carry-over from other donors' samples. CDR3 bases: TGTGCCAGCAGCCCCCGGGACAATGAGCAGTTCTTC. Its protein product is CASSPRDNEQFF. The complete variable domain, with remaining parts taken from reference TRBV7-2 and TRBJ2-1, reads GAGVSQSPSNKVTEKGKDVELRCDPISGHTALYWYRQSLGQGLEFLIYFQGNSAPDKSGLPSDRFSAERTGGSVSTLTIQRTQQEDSAVYLCASSPRDNEQFFGPGTRLTVL.